This T cell receptor (beta chain) comes out of a study of shared clonotypes between healthy human individuals. In the study overall: Those who served as donors were a couple of women and a few men between the ages of 18 and 49. Study results and caveats: Rarefaction demonstrated incomplete sorted-subset sequencing despite large depth.

The naive CD8 population came from CD45RO-negative cells selected for CCR7, without terminally differentiated effector memory CD45RA+ cells. Libraries were prepared by immunoSEQ multiplex PCR; TCRdb keeps only in-frame clonotypes and omits some of them. Of about 2,100,000 clones detected, roughly 91% appear once; the ten largest clones hold 1.5% to 2%. On this clone: Its antigen is undetermined.

The CDR3 spans 16 residues. V lost 4 bases, J lost 3 bases, and 7 bases stayed unmatched. The germline V gene encodes CDR1 SNHLY and CDR2 FYNNEI. This TCR came from a young man in good health. Some clones in this sample may be carry-over from other donors' samples. V usage is TRBV2 and J usage is TRBJ1-4; TRBD1 matches 8 bases. The sequenced sample consisted of naive CD8+ T cells from PBMCs. CDR3 protein: CASSAAGGIANEKLFF. The CDR3 bases are TGTGCCAGCAGTGCGGCAGGGGGCATCGCTAATGAAAAACTGTTTTTT.